The clone carrying this T cell receptor beta chain was detected only a few times. Antigen specificity is unknown. This sample is drawn from a study of blood T cells in healthy people across ages. Points from the study as a whole: Diversity estimated from one million T cells was considered an underestimate. Shifts in expanded clonotypes may have been confounded by donor CMV status, which was unknown.

Through a sample-barcoded 5' primer and a J-beta primer mix, a second PCR was run for roughly 6 to 11 cycles. CDR3-containing paired-end reads numbering at least 2.5 million came from each sample. One entry per CDR3 protein results from TCRdb running MiXCR on the 5' RACE reads. The table shows about 640,000 distinct CDR3 sequences, with roughly three fifths occurring only once. Germline V gene sequence: CDR1 DFQATT, CDR2 SNEGSKA (reference sequence). Trimming took 3 bases from V and 5 from J, leaving 11 bases between them. This CDR3 region has 12 residues. Material for sequencing was blood. The receptor was isolated from a man aged 55 to 70 in good health. This chain connects TRBV20-1 to TRBJ2-7; D ambiguous. CDR3 sequence reads: CSASLGTNEQYF. Written as DNA, the CDR3 is TGCAGTGCTAGCCTCGGTACCAACGAGCAGTACTTC.